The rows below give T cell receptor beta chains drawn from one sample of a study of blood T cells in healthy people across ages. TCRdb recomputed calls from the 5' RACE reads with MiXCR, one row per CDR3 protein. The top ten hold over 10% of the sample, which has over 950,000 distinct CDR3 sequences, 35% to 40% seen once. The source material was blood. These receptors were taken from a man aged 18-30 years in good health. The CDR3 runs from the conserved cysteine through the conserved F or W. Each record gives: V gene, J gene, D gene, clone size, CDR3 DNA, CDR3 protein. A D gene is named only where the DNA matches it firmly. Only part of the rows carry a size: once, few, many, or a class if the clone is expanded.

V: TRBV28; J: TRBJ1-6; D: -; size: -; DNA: TGTGCCAGCACCCCCGACAGGCGGGGCTTTTCACCCCTCCACTTT; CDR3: CASTPDRRGFSPLHF
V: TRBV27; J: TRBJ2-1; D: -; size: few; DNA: TGTGCCAGCAGTAGTCCTCAACGCGCGAATGAGCAGTTCTTC; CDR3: CASSSPQRANEQFF
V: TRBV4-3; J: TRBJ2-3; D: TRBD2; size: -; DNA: TGCGCCAGCAGCCTTACTCTAGCGGGGGGCCGCACAGATACGCAGTATTTT; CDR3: CASSLTLAGGRTDTQYF
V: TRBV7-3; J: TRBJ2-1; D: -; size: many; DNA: TGTGCCAGCAGCTTGGACAGTAACTCCTACAATGAGCAGTTCTTC; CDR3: CASSLDSNSYNEQFF
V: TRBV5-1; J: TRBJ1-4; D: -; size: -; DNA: TGCGCCAGCAGCTTGGACACGGCTGAAAATGAAAAACTGTTTTTT; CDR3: CASSLDTAENEKLFF
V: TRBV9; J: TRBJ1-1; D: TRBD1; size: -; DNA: TGTGCCAGCAGCGTGGACGGGACAGGGAAGGTGAACACTGAAGCTTTCTTT; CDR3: CASSVDGTGKVNTEAFF
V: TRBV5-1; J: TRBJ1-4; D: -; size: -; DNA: TGCGCCAGCAGCTTGGGGTGGGGCATCCCCTCAACTAATGAAAAACTGTTTTTT; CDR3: CASSLGWGIPSTNEKLFF
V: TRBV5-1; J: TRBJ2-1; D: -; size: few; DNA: TGCGCCAGCAGCTTGGGGAACCCCTACAATGAGCAGTTCTTC; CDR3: CASSLGNPYNEQFF
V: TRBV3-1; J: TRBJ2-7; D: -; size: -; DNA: TGTGCCAGCAGCCAAGATAACGGACGTTACGAGCAGTACTTC; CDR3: CASSQDNGRYEQYF
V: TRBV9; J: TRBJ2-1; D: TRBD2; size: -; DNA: TGTGCCAGCAGCGCTACTACTAGCGGGGGCGTCTCCTACAATGAGCAGTTCTTC; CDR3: CASSATTSGGVSYNEQFF
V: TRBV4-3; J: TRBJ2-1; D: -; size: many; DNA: TGCGCCAGCAGCCAAGGGACGGAGAATGAGCAGTTCTTC; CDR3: CASSQGTENEQFF
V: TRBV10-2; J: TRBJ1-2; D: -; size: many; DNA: TGCGCCAGCAGTGGGAGGAATTCTAACTATGGCTACACCTTC; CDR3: CASSGRNSNYGYTF
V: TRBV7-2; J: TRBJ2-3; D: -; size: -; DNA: TGTGCCAGCAGCTTATTTGGGTCTAGTGCAGATACGCAGTATTTT; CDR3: CASSLFGSSADTQYF
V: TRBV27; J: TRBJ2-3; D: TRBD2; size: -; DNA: TGTGCCAGCAGTTTAGCAGGGAGGGTTCGAGATACGCAGTATTTT; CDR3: CASSLAGRVRDTQYF
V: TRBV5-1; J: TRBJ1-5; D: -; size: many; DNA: TGTGCCAGCAGCTTAGAGGGGGGTAGCAATCAGCCCCAGCATTTT; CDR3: CASSLEGGSNQPQHF
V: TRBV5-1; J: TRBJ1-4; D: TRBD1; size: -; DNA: TGCGCCAGCAGCAGAACCCGGGACAGAGACGAAAAACTGTTTTTT; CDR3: CASSRTRDRDEKLFF
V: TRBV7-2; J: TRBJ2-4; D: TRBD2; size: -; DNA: TGTGCCAGCAGCTCAGGACTAGCGGGGCAACGAGACAATGAGCAGTACTTC; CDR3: CASSSGLAGQRDNEQYF
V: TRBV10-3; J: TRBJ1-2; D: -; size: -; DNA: TGTGCCATCAGTGAACCCTTGGACAGTAACTATGGCTACACCTTC; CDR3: CAISEPLDSNYGYTF
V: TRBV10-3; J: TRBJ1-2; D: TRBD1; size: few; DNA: TGTGCCATCAGGGACCCCTCCGACAGGGACGTAGTGGGCAACTATGGCTACACCTTC; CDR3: CAIRDPSDRDVVGNYGYTF
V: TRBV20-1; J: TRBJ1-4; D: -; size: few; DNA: TGCAGTGCGCCAGGCAGGGATCGAAATGAAAAACTGTTTTTT; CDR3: CSAPGRDRNEKLFF
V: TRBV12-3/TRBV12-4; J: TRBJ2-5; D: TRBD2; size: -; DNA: TGTGCCAGCAGTTCCTTAGCGGGGGAAGAGACCCAGTACTTC; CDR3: CASSSLAGEETQYF
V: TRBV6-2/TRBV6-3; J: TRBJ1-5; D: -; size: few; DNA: TGTGCCAGCAGACCCATTCTCGGCAGCTACAATCAGCCCCAGCATTTT; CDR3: CASRPILGSYNQPQHF
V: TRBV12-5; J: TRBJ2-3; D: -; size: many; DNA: TGTGCTAGTGGTTTGGACCTGAACACAGATACGCAGTATTTT; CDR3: CASGLDLNTDTQYF
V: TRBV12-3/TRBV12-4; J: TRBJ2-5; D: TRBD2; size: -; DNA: TGTGCCAGCAGTTTGGGGACTAGCCGGCAGTACTTC; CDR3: CASSLGTSRQYF
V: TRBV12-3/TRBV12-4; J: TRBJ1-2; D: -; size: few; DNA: TGTGCCAGCAGTTTAGCGGGGGTACAAAATGGCTACACCTTC; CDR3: CASSLAGVQNGYTF
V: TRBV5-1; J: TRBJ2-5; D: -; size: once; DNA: TGCGCCAGCAGCTACGGGACTGCTCGGGAGACCCAGTACTTC; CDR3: CASSYGTARETQYF
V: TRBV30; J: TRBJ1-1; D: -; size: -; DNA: TGTGCCTGGGCCAGGGACACTGAAGCTTTCTTT; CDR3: CAWARDTEAFF
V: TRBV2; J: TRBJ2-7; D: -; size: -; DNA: TGTGCCACCAAGGTAGAAGGGGGAGCCTACGAGCAGTACTTC; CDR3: CATKVEGGAYEQYF